This TCR beta chain was sequenced during a study of blood T cells in healthy people across ages. Study-wide results and limits: PBMC samples, being unsorted, prevented any conclusive comparison of naive and antigen-experienced cells. Measured against age, TCR beta diversity per million T cells decreased in a roughly linear manner. A strong correlation was found between TCR beta diversity and the percentage of naive T cells.

The CDR3 is made up of 14 amino acids. V shed 2 bases and J shed 8 bases, with 12 bases lying between them. Germline CDR1 and CDR2: SGHVS and FNYEAQ. PCR was performed a second time for roughly 7 to 11 cycles using a sample-barcoded 5' primer and a J-beta primer mix. TCRdb fed the 5' RACE reads into MiXCR, producing one record per CDR3 protein. The sample records about 1 million distinct CDR3 sequences, about 23% being singletons. Only a few counts were recorded for this clonotype. Its target is not known. Separately, the same data were catalogued under a study of T cells of mothers and their children. That report adds: Over 9.5 million reads per mother and around 3 million per child were obtained.

The TCR originated in a girl aged 2 to 10 in good health. The chain couples TRBV7-6 to TRBJ1-4; weak D call: TRBD1 (6 bases). The sequencing input was blood. The CDR3 loop is CASSLTVQGEKLFF. CDR3 sequence (DNA): TGTGCCAGCAGCTTAACGGTACAGGGAGAAAAACTGTTTTTT.